These T cell receptor beta chains were read from a single sample in a study of T cell responses to AZD1222 COVID-19 vaccine. Sequencing used immunoSEQ multiplex PCR; TCRdb keeps in-frame clones, though not all of them. The data show some 94,000 clones, approximately 90% seen once. The sequenced sample was peripheral blood, obtained 28 days after the second AZD1222 dose. The receptors originated from an adult who received the AZD1222 COVID-19 vaccine. Both conserved end residues are part of each CDR3. Fields, in order: J gene, V gene, CDR3 protein.

J: TRBJ2-1
V: TRBV5-1
CDR3: CASSLARGNEQFF

J: TRBJ1-1
V: TRBV29-1
CDR3: CSVEGYLGGGEAFF

J: TRBJ1-5
V: TRBV18
CDR3: CASSPADNQPQHF

J: TRBJ2-2
V: TRBV4-2
CDR3: CASSQGVGAGGELFF

J: TRBJ2-2
V: TRBV7-2
CDR3: CASSLVAGSGELFF

J: TRBJ1-6
V: TRBV7-9
CDR3: CASSLAVVDNSPLHF

J: TRBJ2-1
V: TRBV5-8
CDR3: CASSLATGILRQFF

J: TRBJ2-3
V: TRBV18
CDR3: CASSPQGIRVSTDTQYF

J: TRBJ1-2
V: TRBV14
CDR3: CASSSTPYGYTF

J: TRBJ2-1
V: TRBV6-5
CDR3: CAHGQGGYNEQFF

J: TRBJ2-7
V: TRBV30
CDR3: CAWSSRGRYEQYF

J: TRBJ1-2
V: TRBV4-3
CDR3: CASSQDRGRRLGYGYTF

J: TRBJ2-1
V: TRBV11-3
CDR3: CASSPSFGRGFVHEQFF

J: TRBJ2-1
V: TRBV7-9
CDR3: CASSPEPGQGHNEQFF

J: TRBJ1-4
V: TRBV5-1
CDR3: CASSGPAHGGEKLFF

J: TRBJ1-1
V: TRBV11-2
CDR3: CASGPWGNTEAFF

J: TRBJ1-6
V: TRBV9
CDR3: CASGLGAGSGNSPLHF

J: TRBJ2-5
V: TRBV4-3
CDR3: CASSQEGQPGETQYF

J: TRBJ2-7
V: TRBV11-2
CDR3: CASSRGGAEQYF

J: TRBJ2-1
V: TRBV6-5
CDR3: CASSSRGPYNEQFF

J: TRBJ1-6
V: TRBV28
CDR3: CASSLGQSNSPLHF

J: TRBJ2-5
V: TRBV6-5
CDR3: CANPQGARRGTQYF

J: TRBJ1-3
V: TRBV4-2
CDR3: CASSQELSGLSSGNTIYF

J: TRBJ1-5
V: TRBV19
CDR3: CASGPQGLGNQPQHF

J: TRBJ1-3
V: TRBV6-5
CDR3: CASRFDRVSGNTIYF

J: TRBJ1-2
V: TRBV7-2
CDR3: CASSAGQGGGYTF

J: TRBJ2-2
V: TRBV30
CDR3: CAWSYRGRNTGELFF

J: TRBJ2-7
V: TRBV30
CDR3: CAWSRAQGISYEQYF

J: TRBJ2-2
V: TRBV9
CDR3: CASSRTVYLGTGELFF

J: TRBJ2-1
V: TRBV28
CDR3: CASSRTHNEQFF

J: TRBJ2-3
V: TRBV7-3
CDR3: CASSYRPGTDTQYF

J: TRBJ2-4
V: TRBV4-1
CDR3: CASSQDQPGLYQYF

J: TRBJ1-5
V: TRBV6-4
CDR3: CASSAGTGGNQPQHF

J: TRBJ2-4
V: TRBV5-5
CDR3: CASSLPLAKNIQYF

J: TRBJ2-7
V: TRBV20-1
CDR3: CSAYYRDEQYF

J: TRBJ2-3
V: TRBV6-5
CDR3: CASRRPAPPADTQYF

J: TRBJ1-4
V: TRBV9
CDR3: CASSVGGGTNEKLFF

J: TRBJ1-1
V: TRBV19
CDR3: CASSKRTHMNTEAFF

J: TRBJ2-7
V: TRBV5-6
CDR3: CASSLGRSYEQYF

J: TRBJ2-1
V: TRBV5-1
CDR3: CASSAGSVNEQFF

J: TRBJ2-4
V: TRBV3-1/TRBV3-2
CDR3: CASSQSGPSGGVGKNIQYF

J: TRBJ1-6
V: TRBV19
CDR3: CASSINPSGSASSPLHF

J: TRBJ2-7
V: TRBV6-5
CDR3: CASRPGTDSYEQYF

J: TRBJ2-1
V: TRBV5-1
CDR3: CASSLDREDEQFF